Described below is a single T cell receptor beta chain sequence and its context. Its antigen is currently unknown. The authors divided CD4+ cells into CD45RA+ naive and CD45RA-negative memory subsets. This entry is derived from a study of shared clonotypes between healthy human individuals. Whole-study results and caveats: Approximately 4.6% of naive CD4 clonotypes were common to a handful of donors.

V lost 6 bases and J 7 bases, leaving 13 bases between the germline ends. This CDR3 is built from 13 residues. Germline V gene sequence: CDR1 MDHEN, CDR2 SYDVKM. Measured with immunoSEQ multiplex PCR; TCRdb has only the in-frame clones, and not every one. The sample carries 640,000 or so clones, 60% to 80% recorded once. The receptor was derived from a woman in her twenties or thirties in good health. The rearrangement joins TRBV28 to TRBJ2-1; D may be TRBD2 (6 bases). The sample comprised memory CD4+ T cells sorted from blood. Subset reported: CD45RA-negative fraction. The CDR3 region has the DNA TGTGCCAGCAGGCTCGGGGGAGGTAATGAGCAGTTCTTC. This gives the protein CASRLGGGNEQFF.